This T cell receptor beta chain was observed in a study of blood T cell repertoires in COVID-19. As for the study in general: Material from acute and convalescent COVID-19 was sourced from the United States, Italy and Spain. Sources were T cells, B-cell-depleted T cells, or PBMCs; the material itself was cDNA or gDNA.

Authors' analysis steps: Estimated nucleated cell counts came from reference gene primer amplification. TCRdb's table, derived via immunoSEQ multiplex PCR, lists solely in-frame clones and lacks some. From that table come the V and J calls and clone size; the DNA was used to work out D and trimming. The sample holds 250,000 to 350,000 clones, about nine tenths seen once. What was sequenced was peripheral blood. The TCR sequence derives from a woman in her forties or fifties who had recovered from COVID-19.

The CDR3 region is CASRPTGGALSYTF. CDR3 nucleotide sequence: TGTGCCAGCAGACCTACAGGGGGCGCTTTGAGCTACACCTTC. This chain connects TRBV6-2 or TRBV6-3 to TRBJ1-2; 9 positions agree with TRBD1. This CDR3 comprises 14 residues. In germline, CDR1 is MNHEY, CDR2 SVGEGT. Trimming at V came to 6 bases and at J to 9 bases, leaving 11 bases not matched to a gene.